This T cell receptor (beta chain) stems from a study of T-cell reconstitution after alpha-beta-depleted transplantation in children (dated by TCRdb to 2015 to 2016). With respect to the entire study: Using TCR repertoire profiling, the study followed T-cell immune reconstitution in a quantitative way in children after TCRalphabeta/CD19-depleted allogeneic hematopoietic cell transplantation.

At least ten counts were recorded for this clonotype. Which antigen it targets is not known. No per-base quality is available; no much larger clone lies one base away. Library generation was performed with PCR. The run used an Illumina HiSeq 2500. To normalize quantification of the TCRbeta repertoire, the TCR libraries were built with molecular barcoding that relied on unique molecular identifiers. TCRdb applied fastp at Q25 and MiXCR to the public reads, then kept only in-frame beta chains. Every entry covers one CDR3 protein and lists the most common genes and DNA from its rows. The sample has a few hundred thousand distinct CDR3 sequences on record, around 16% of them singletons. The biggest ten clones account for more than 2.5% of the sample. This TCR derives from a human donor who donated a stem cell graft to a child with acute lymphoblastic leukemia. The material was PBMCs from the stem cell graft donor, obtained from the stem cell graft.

The CDR3 reads as follows: CASSPEGAGEDTGELFF. DNA sequence: TGCGCCAGCAGCCCCGAAGGCGCGGGGGAGGACACCGGGGAGCTGTTTTTT. The chain employs TRBV4-1 and TRBJ2-2; TRBD2 aligns with 7 central bases. CDR3 length: 17 amino acids, cysteine to phenylalanine. The retained sequence is limited to the CDR3, 51 bases, with the frame set at the first base. CDR1 MGHRA and CDR2 YSYEKL are derived from the germline V gene. From V the trimming removes 4 bases and from J it removes 3 bases, while the gene matches leave 11 bases of the junction unaccounted for.